This T cell receptor beta chain was found in a study of Ad26.COV2.S vaccination and SARS-CoV-2 variants. Study information: Once or twice, 56 days apart, Ad26.COV2.S was delivered intramuscularly.

Per the germline V gene, CDR1 is SGHAT and CDR2 is FQNNGV. The CDR3 loop spans 14 amino acids. V dropped 5 bases and J dropped 8 bases, with 18 bases sitting between them. Here immunoSEQ multiplex PCR was the method, and the copy in TCRdb shows in-frame clones only, minus some. Of 380,000 or so clones listed, around 89% are singletons. Regarding treatment: 15 to 20 received Ad26.COV2.S at low or high dose, single or two shots; roughly five received placebo; per-sample allocation not given. Day 63 after the first injection of vaccine or placebo was the sampling time. An 18-55-year-old adult in Boston served as donor.

This chain joins TRBV11-2 and TRBJ1-2; possible D gene TRBD1, 6 bases. This specimen consisted of peripheral blood, obtained in a trial of Ad26.COV2.S vaccine versus placebo. This receptor was identified in a person aged 18-60 years who received the Ad26.COV2.S COVID-19 vaccine or a placebo. CDR3 amino acids: CASSVGGGLGGYTF. CDR3 nucleotide sequence: TGTGCCAGCAGCGTAGGGGGTGGCCTGGGAGGCTACACCTTC.